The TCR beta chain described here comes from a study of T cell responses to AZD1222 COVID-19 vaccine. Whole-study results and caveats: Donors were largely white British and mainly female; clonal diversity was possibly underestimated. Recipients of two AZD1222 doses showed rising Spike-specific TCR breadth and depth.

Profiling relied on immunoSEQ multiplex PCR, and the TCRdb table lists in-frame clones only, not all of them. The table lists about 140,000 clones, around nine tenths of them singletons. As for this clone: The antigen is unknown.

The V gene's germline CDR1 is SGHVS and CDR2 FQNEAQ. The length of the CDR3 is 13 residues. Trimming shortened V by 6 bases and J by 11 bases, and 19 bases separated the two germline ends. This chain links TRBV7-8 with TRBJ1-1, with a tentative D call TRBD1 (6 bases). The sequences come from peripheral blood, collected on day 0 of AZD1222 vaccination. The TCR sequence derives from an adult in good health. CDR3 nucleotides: TGTGCCAGCAGTCCAACGCCCGGGGGGCCGGCTTTCTTT. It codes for CASSPTPGGPAFF.